This T cell receptor (beta chain) was sequenced for a study of blood T cell repertoires in COVID-19. Across the study: Material from acute and convalescent COVID-19 was sourced from the United States, Italy and Spain. PBMCs, B-cell-depleted T cells, or T cells provided the cDNA or gDNA that made up the material.

The V gene's germline CDR1 is LNHDA and CDR2 SQIVND (reference sequence). The V end lost 5 bases, the J end lost 1 base, and 9 bases lay between the germline ends. The CDR3 extends over 14 amino acids. In the study's own analysis: Amplifying reference gene primers gave estimates of nucleated cell counts. The table came from immunoSEQ multiplex PCR; TCRdb's copy has only in-frame clones and leaves some out. V, J and clone size were drawn from that table, and D and trimming were deduced from the DNA. The table lists more than 100,000 clones, roughly 87% of them singletons. This receptor was taken from a man aged 50-60 years in a cohort sampled during active COVID-19. The source material was peripheral blood. The V gene is TRBV19, the J gene TRBJ1-5; possible D gene TRBD1, 5 bases. The CDR3 reads CASSPSGSNQPQHF. Here the CDR3 DNA reads TGTGCCAGTAGTCCATCAGGGAGCAATCAGCCCCAGCATTTT.